These T cell receptor beta chains were read from a single sample in a study of Ad26.COV2.S vaccination and SARS-CoV-2 variants. TCRdb's table, derived via immunoSEQ multiplex PCR, lists solely in-frame clones and lacks some. The sample holds fewer than 500,000 clones, 80% to 95% seen once. The sample was peripheral blood, taken in a trial of Ad26.COV2.S vaccine versus placebo. The receptor source for this set is a person aged 18 to 65 who received the Ad26.COV2.S COVID-19 vaccine or a placebo. CDR3s include the opening cysteine and the closing phenylalanine or tryptophan. The D gene is left open where the match is weak. The size field is filled for only some rows; it gives once, few, many or a size class.

clone_size j_call v_call d_call cdr3_length cdr3_nt cdr3_aa
- TRBJ1-4 TRBV28 - 16 TGTGCCAGCAGCTCCCCCGCGCTAGGGAGTAATGAAAAACTGTTTTTT CASSSPALGSNEKLFF
- TRBJ2-1 TRBV4-3 TRBD2 16 TGCGCCAGCAGCCAATCCCTAGCGGATCTCCGGGTTGAGCAGTTCTTC CASSQSLADLRVEQFF
- TRBJ2-1 TRBV29-1 - 14 TGCAGCGTTGGGAGGTTGCTCTCCTACAATGAGCAGTTCTTC CSVGRLLSYNEQFF
- TRBJ1-2 TRBV18 - 16 TGTGCCAGCTCACCAAGTACACCCAGCGGCAACTATGGCTACACCTTC CASSPSTPSGNYGYTF
- TRBJ2-7 TRBV4-3 TRBD2 15 TGCGCCAGCAGCCGGGGACTAGCGGCCTCCTACGAGCAGTACTTC CASSRGLAASYEQYF
- TRBJ2-5 TRBV28 - 18 TGTGCCAGCAGTTTACTACAGGGAAAGCAAGAACTAAAAGAGACCCAGTACTTC CASSLLQGKQELKETQYF
- TRBJ2-3 TRBV7-2 TRBD2 17 TGTGCCAGCAGCTCGCGGACTAGCGGGGCTAGCACAGATACGCAGTATTTT CASSSRTSGASTDTQYF
- TRBJ1-4 TRBV6-5 - 16 TGTGCCAGCAGTTACTCGTCCCCACAGGTTAATGAAAAACTGTTTTTT CASSYSSPQVNEKLFF
- TRBJ2-7 TRBV28 TRBD1 17 TGTGCCAGCAGACCAACCGGGACAGGGCCGATCTCCTACGAGCAGTACTTC CASRPTGTGPISYEQYF
- TRBJ1-2 TRBV6-6 - 16 TGTGCCAGCAGTTACTCTCCGTCCCGGGGGGACTATGGCTACACCTTC CASSYSPSRGDYGYTF
- TRBJ2-5 TRBV30 - 15 TGTGCCTGGAGTGTACTGGGTAGCTTCCAAGAGACCCAGTACTTC CAWSVLGSFQETQYF
- TRBJ1-3 TRBV19 - 16 TGTGCCAGTAGTATTGCTTCGACGGATCTTGGAAACACCATATATTTT CASSIASTDLGNTIYF
- TRBJ2-7 TRBV5-1 TRBD1 14 TGCGCCAGTTCGACAGGGGCCAGCACCTACGAGCAGTACTTC CASSTGASTYEQYF
- TRBJ2-1 TRBV7-3 - 12 TGTGCCAGCAGCTGGCAGGGAGGTGAGCAGTTCTTC CASSWQGGEQFF
once TRBJ2-3 TRBV11-2 TRBD2 16 TGTGCCAGCAGCTACCGGACTAGCGGAAGCAGGGATACGCAGTATTTT CASSYRTSGSRDTQYF
- TRBJ1-1 TRBV28 - 19 TGTGCCAGCAGTTTATTCTCTCTGGATAGAGGCAGGGAGAACACTGAAGCTTTCTTT CASSLFSLDRGRENTEAFF
- TRBJ1-5 TRBV6-5 - 12 TGTGCCAGCAGCCCCAGGGTTCCGGCCCAGCATTTT CASSPRVPAQHF
- TRBJ1-3 TRBV11-2 TRBD1 15 TGTGCCAGCAGCTTTCTACAGGGGGCCGGAAACACCATATATTTT CASSFLQGAGNTIYF
once TRBJ2-7 TRBV7-9 - 16 TGTGCCAGCAGCCCAGCGAGGGGGGCGGGAGTCCGCGAGCAGTACTTC CASSPARGAGVREQYF
few TRBJ1-5 TRBV19 - 13 TGTGCCAGTTGGAAGGGTCGTGGACAGCCCCAGCATTTT CASWKGRGQPQHF
- TRBJ1-3 TRBV3-1/TRBV3-2 TRBD1 15 TGTGCCAGCAGCCCCCCAGGGGGCTCTGGAAACACCATATATTTT CASSPPGGSGNTIYF
- TRBJ1-4 TRBV5-1 - 14 TGCGCCAGCAGCTTGGGGTTCTCGGGTGAAAAACTGTTTTTT CASSLGFSGEKLFF
- TRBJ2-1 TRBV3-1/TRBV3-2 TRBD2 14 TGTGCCAGCAGACGGGAGGGGCCTTACAATGAGCAGTTCTTC CASRREGPYNEQFF
- TRBJ2-2 TRBV5-1 TRBD2 19 TGCGCCAGCAGCGAATGGGGGCAGACTAGCGGGACGAACACCGGGGAGCTGTTTTTT CASSEWGQTSGTNTGELFF
- TRBJ1-2 TRBV6-4 - 14 TGTGCCAGCAGTCCTGGGGGCGGTAACTATGGCTACACCTTC CASSPGGGNYGYTF
- TRBJ2-7 TRBV5-8 - 15 TGTGCCAGCAGCTTGGAGGCAGCTACCCCCTACGAGCAGTACTTC CASSLEAATPYEQYF
- TRBJ2-3 TRBV7-9 - 16 TGTGCCAGCACCGAGCTACAACTAGTCAGCACAGATACGCAGTATTTT CASTELQLVSTDTQYF
- TRBJ2-6 TRBV7-3 TRBD2 18 TGTGCCAGCAGCTCTCCCGGGACTAGAGACTCTGGGGCCAACGTCCTGACTTTC CASSSPGTRDSGANVLTF
- TRBJ1-1 TRBV18 - 15 TGTGCCAGCTCACCACCAGCTGGGAAAAACACTGAAGCTTTCTTT CASSPPAGKNTEAFF
- TRBJ1-4 TRBV12-3/TRBV12-4 - 12 TGTGCCAGCAGTTTGTTAGGTGAAAAACTGTTTTTT CASSLLGEKLFF
- TRBJ2-7 TRBV27 - 14 TGTGCCAGCAGTTTATCAGGGAGTGGCTACGAGCAGTACTTC CASSLSGSGYEQYF
- TRBJ2-7 TRBV27 - 14 TGTGCCAGCAGTTGTAACGGCACTTCCTACGAGCAGTACTTC CASSCNGTSYEQYF
- TRBJ1-2 TRBV7-9 - 13 TGTGCCAGCAGCTTAGCGACAGCTATGGGCTACACCTTC CASSLATAMGYTF
- TRBJ2-2 TRBV12-5 - 19 TGTGCTAGTGGCCCCCCCCGGGACCACCCCCCACCGAACACCGGGGAGCTGTTTTTT CASGPPRDHPPPNTGELFF
- TRBJ2-1 TRBV28 TRBD2 13 TGTGCCAGCATGGCGGGAGGTCCATATGAGCAGTTCTTC CASMAGGPYEQFF
few TRBJ1-1 TRBV27 - 15 TGTGCCGCCCGACGTACTCTAAATGGAAACACTGAAGCTTTCTTT CAARRTLNGNTEAFF
once TRBJ1-5 TRBV30 - 16 TGTGCCTGGAGTAGAGCGGGGGCGACCTCCAATCAGCCCCAGCATTTT CAWSRAGATSNQPQHF
- TRBJ2-7 TRBV27 TRBD1 14 TGTGCCAGCAGACAGGGGCCCAAATATTACGAGCAGTACTTC CASRQGPKYYEQYF
- TRBJ2-1 TRBV4-1 TRBD2 19 TGCGCCAGCAGCCAAGATCCCGGGTCGGCGACTAGCGGGGACAATGAGCAGTTCTTC CASSQDPGSATSGDNEQFF
- TRBJ1-6 TRBV5-1 - 16 TGCGCCAGCAGCCCGGAGAGGGGCAGGGGAAATTCACCCCTCCACTTT CASSPERGRGNSPLHF
- TRBJ2-3 TRBV27 - 13 TGTGCCAGCAGGTGGGCCAGCACAGATACGCAGTATTTT CASRWASTDTQYF
- TRBJ2-7 TRBV7-9 TRBD2 13 TGTGCCAGCAGCCCTAGCGGGAAGAGGGAGCAGTACTTC CASSPSGKREQYF
few TRBJ2-3 TRBV7-2 - 15 TGTGCCAGCAGCTTCCCTGGACTCCGCACAGATACGCAGTATTTT CASSFPGLRTDTQYF
- TRBJ1-3 TRBV25-1 TRBD1 17 TGTGCCAGCAGTGAATCGGGGAGGACAGGGGAGCCAAACACCATATATTTT CASSESGRTGEPNTIYF
- TRBJ2-1 TRBV18 - 14 TGTGCCAGCTCACCGTACCTAGCGATCAATGAGCAGTTCTTC CASSPYLAINEQFF
- TRBJ2-5 TRBV27 TRBD2 19 TGTGCCAGCAGCCGGGGGACCCTGACTAGCGGGATACAACAAGAGACCCAGTACTTC CASSRGTLTSGIQQETQYF
- TRBJ1-2 TRBV28 - 12 TGTGCCAGCTACTCACTCGACTATGGCTACACCTTC CASYSLDYGYTF
- TRBJ1-3 TRBV19 - 14 TGTGCCAGTAGTATTGCGATATCTGGAAACACCATATATTTT CASSIAISGNTIYF
few TRBJ2-7 TRBV6-4 TRBD2 15 TGTGCCAGCAGTGACTCGGCTAGCGGGAGACACGAGCAGTACTTC CASSDSASGRHEQYF
few TRBJ1-3 TRBV25-1 - 14 TGTGCCAGCACCGGAGGGGGGTCTGGAAACACCATATATTTT CASTGGGSGNTIYF
- TRBJ1-2 TRBV6-5 - 15 TGTGCCAGCAGATCCGTTACGGGACGGAACTATGGCTACACCTTC CASRSVTGRNYGYTF
- TRBJ2-3 TRBV19 - 13 TGTGCCAGTAAGCAGGACGGGACAGATACGCAGTATTTT CASKQDGTDTQYF